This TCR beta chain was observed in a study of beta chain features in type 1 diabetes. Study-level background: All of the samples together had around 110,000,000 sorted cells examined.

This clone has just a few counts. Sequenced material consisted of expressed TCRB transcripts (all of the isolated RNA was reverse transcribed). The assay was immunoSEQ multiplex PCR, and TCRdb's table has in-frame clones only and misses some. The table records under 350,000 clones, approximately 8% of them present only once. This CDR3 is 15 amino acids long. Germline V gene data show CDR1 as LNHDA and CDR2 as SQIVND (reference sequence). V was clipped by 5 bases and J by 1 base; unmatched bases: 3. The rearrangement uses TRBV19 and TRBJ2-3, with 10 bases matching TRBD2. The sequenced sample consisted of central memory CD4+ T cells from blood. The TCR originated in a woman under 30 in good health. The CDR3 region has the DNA TGTGCCAGTAGTCCCGGGACTAGCGGCACAGATACGCAGTATTTT. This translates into CASSPGTSGTDTQYF.